This T cell receptor (beta chain) was captured by sequencing in a study of shared clonotypes between healthy human individuals (dated by TCRdb to 2020 to 2021). For the study in its entirety: The cohort comprised two women and three men aged 18 to 49 years. For each donor, CD4 naive and CD4 memory were each given three plates, CD8 naive was given two plates, and CD8 memory was given one plate. Blood TCR repertoires of about five healthy adults were deeply sequenced to estimate repertoire size and the extent of clonotype sharing between individuals. To increase sequencing depth and limit assay-specific biases, different laboratories used diverse techniques to prepare libraries and sequence TCR repertoires. Leukapheresis yielded between about 0.94 and 9.5 billion PBMCs per donor.

TCR CDR3 regions were amplified from genomic DNA by multiplex PCR using the deep immunoSEQ assay. Extracted genomic DNA from each cell subset was distributed evenly across all wells of several immunoSEQ 96-well plates, and each plate was treated as a replicate. Each replicate PCR for sorted subsets received approximately 200 ng genomic DNA, equal to some 32,000 T cell genomes. Purified libraries were measured with a Qubit 3.0 fluorometer, size-checked on a Bioanalyzer 2100, and measured again with the KAPA Library Quantification kit. A separate single-read 150-cycle Illumina NextSeq 550 flow cell was used to sequence each immunoSEQ 96-well plate. As for the authors' bioinformatics: Because the immunoSEQ output included only junctional sequences and no quality scores, the filtering could not be the same as the filtering used for full-length reads. To assign V/J genes and CDR3, sequences were annotated against IMGT germline references using PyIR, a Python wrapper for IgBLAST v1.9. Reads were filtered out if the reads had weak V/J assignments (E-value above 1e-6), no CDR3, stop codons, out-of-frame junctions, or ambiguous translated residues. V3J clonotypes were defined as sequences sharing the same inferred V gene, J gene, and CDR3 amino acid sequence. Percentage overlap between repertoires was calculated by dividing the number of shared unique clonotypes by the size of the smaller repertoire. Richness of each repertoire was evaluated using RTK rarefaction, the Chao1 estimator, and Recon v2.1 estimates of unobserved clonotypes. For all TCRbeta clonotypes obtained by the gDNA method from a few donors, generation probabilities were computed with OLGA. TCRdb mirrors the immuneACCESS table, restricted to in-frame sequences. Some clones are absent from its copies; in checked studies, under half trace to an unresolved V gene, and the reason for the others is unknown. V and J calls and clone size follow that table, whereas D and trimming were derived from the DNA. For this sample the table gives hundreds of thousands of clones, of which approximately 95% were detected only once. Over 0.095% of the sample lies in the top ten.

Results the study describes overall, beyond this receptor: Estimated clonotype richness was generally larger for naive than for memory subsets. Compared with non-shared clonotypes, the clonotypes found in all four sorted-subset donors had higher generation probabilities. The small number of donors limited the genetic and exposure-history diversity represented. Roughly 5% of naive CD4, approximately 3.7% of naive CD8, approximately 2% of memory CD4, and around 0.4% of memory CD8 clonotypes were shared across a few donors. Pairwise subsampling indicated that sequencing depth was expected to affect the degree of clonotype sharing among donors. Sampling was restricted to blood, and TCR repertoires in tissues likely differ from the TCR repertoires found in blood. Incomplete sequencing was indicated by rarefaction of sorted-subset datasets, despite the large sequencing depth.

With regard to this clone: The target of this receptor is not known. No much larger clonotype is one base removed from it; base qualities were not supplied.

CD8 naive samples consisted of CD45RO-negative cells that were positively selected for CCR7, yielding a CD45RA+CCR7+ population without TemRA cells. Donors were healthy HIV-negative adults with no recently reported acute infections or vaccinations. Every donor was a Caucasian adult residing in Nashville, Tennessee, USA. After blood collection by leukapheresis, PBMCs were isolated using Ficoll-Histopaque density gradient centrifugation and then cryopreserved in the vapor phase of liquid nitrogen. Purity and quantity of every magnetically sorted T cell population were checked by analytical flow cytometry. Genomic DNA was isolated from every sorted fraction and measured by UV absorbance on a Nanodrop 2000c. This clonotype was obtained from a woman aged 30 to 39 in good health. The sample comprised naive CD8+ T cells sorted from blood. This specimen's cell subset or site label, per the study, means: CD45RA+CCR7+.

The encoded CDR3 is CASSQDLWEAGANVLTF. In nucleotides, the sequence is TGTGCCAGCAGCCAAGATTTGTGGGAAGCGGGGGCCAACGTCCTGACTTTC. The rearrangement combines TRBV14 with TRBJ2-6; no D segment can be confidently identified. Deletion took 0 bases off V and 4 bases off J, with a span of 13 bases between the germline ends. From a lookup of the germline V gene, CDR1 and CDR2 are SGHDN and FVKESK. The cysteine opens and the phenylalanine closes a CDR3 of 17 amino acids. Only the CDR3 DNA is retained, 51 bases long and in frame from the first base.